This entry is about one TCR beta chain. The data were obtained in a study of blood T cell repertoires in COVID-19. The repertoire was sequenced with immunoSEQ multiplex PCR; TCRdb's copy has only in-frame clones and lacks some. The sample yields approximately 200,000 clones, 65% to 90% seen once. The CDR3 is 12 residues long. Looked up from germline, CDR1 is KGHDR and CDR2 is SFDVKD. V shed 5 bases and J shed 5 bases, with 5 bases lying between them. J is TRBJ2-2 and V is TRBV24-1, with D unclear. The TCR sequence derives from a man aged 35-49 years who had recovered from COVID-19. Sequencing was done on a sample of PBMCs or T cells enriched from blood (not recorded which). This chain's CDR3 is CATSGRTGELFF. The DNA of the CDR3 is TGTGCCACCAGTGGGCGGACCGGGGAGCTGTTTTTT.